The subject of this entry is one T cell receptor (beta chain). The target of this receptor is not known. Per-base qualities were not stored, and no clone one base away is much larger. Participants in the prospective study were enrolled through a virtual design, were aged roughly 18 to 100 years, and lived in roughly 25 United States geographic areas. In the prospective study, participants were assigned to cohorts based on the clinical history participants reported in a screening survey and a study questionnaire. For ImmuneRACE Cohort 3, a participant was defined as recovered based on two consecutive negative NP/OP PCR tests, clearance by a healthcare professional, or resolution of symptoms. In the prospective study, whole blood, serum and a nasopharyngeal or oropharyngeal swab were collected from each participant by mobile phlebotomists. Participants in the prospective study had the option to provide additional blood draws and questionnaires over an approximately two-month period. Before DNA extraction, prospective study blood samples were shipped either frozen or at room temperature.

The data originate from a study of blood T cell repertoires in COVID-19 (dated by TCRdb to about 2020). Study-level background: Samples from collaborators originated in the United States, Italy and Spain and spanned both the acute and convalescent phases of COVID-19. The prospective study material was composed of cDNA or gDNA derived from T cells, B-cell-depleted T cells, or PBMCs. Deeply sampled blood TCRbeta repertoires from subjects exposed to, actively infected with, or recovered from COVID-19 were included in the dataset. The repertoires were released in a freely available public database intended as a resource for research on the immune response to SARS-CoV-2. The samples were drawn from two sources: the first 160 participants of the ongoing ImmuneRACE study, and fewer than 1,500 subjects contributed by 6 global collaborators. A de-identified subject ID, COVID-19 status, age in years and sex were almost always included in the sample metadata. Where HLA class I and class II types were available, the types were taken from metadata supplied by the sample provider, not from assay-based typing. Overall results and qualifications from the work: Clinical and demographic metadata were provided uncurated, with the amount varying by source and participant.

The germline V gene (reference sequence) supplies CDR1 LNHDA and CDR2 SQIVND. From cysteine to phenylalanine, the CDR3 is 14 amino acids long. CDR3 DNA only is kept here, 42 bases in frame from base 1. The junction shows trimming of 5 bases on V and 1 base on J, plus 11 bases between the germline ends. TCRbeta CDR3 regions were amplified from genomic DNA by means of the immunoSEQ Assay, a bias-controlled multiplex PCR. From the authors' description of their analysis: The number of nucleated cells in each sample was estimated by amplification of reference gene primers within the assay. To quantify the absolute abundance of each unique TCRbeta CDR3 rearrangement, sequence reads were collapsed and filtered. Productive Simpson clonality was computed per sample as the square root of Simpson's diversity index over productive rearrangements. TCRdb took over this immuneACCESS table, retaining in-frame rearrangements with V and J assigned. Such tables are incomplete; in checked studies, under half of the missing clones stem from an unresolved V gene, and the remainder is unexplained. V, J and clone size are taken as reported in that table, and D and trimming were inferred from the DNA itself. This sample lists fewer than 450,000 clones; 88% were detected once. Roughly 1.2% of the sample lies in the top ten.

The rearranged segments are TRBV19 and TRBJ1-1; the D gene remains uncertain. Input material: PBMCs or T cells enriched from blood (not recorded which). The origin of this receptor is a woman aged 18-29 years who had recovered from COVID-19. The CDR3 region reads CASSPLPGNTEAFF. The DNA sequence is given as TGTGCCAGTAGTCCCCTTCCCGGGAACACTGAAGCTTTCTTT.